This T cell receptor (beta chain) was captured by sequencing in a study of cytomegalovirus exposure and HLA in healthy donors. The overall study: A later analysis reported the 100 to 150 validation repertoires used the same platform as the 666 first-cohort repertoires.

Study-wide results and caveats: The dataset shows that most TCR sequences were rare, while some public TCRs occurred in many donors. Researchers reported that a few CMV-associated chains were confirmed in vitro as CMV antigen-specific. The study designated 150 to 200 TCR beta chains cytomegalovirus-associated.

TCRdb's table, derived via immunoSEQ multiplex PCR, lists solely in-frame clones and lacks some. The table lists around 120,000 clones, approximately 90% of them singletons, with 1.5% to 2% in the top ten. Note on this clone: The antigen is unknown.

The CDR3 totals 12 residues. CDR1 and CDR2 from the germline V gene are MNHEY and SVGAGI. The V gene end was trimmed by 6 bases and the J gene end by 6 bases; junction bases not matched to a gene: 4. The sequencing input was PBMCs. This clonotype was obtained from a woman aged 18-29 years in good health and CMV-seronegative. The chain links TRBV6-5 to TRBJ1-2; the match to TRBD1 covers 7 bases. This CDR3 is CASRGQIHGYTF. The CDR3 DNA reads TGTGCCAGCAGGGGACAGATCCATGGCTACACCTTC.